The sequence of this T cell receptor (beta chain) was determined in a study of chemoradiotherapy in HPV16-positive cancers. Points from the study as a whole: Non-HPV-specific T cells did not expand in tumors during treatment, whereas candidate HPV-specific clones and E7-related motifs did. HPV-specific T cells were functionally defined from only two HPV16-positive patients.

TCRdb keeps only in-frame clones here, not all; method: immunoSEQ multiplex PCR. The table records around 5,200 clones, 75% to 90% of them present only once. The CDR3 has 14 residues. CDR1 is SGHTA and CDR2 is FQGNSA in the germline V gene. V was clipped by 4 bases and J by 8 bases; unmatched bases: 7. Remarks on this clone: Its target is unknown.

Over chemoradiotherapy, repertoires were sampled more than once. The genes are TRBV7-2 and TRBJ1-2, with 10 bases that match TRBD1. The clonotype originates from a human donor with HPV-associated anogenital cancer. Source: tumor tissue, taken from a patient who underwent chemoradiotherapy. In DNA, the CDR3 is TGTGCCAGCAGCTCCGGGACAGGGGAGGAAGGCTACACCTTC. Translated: CASSSGTGEEGYTF.